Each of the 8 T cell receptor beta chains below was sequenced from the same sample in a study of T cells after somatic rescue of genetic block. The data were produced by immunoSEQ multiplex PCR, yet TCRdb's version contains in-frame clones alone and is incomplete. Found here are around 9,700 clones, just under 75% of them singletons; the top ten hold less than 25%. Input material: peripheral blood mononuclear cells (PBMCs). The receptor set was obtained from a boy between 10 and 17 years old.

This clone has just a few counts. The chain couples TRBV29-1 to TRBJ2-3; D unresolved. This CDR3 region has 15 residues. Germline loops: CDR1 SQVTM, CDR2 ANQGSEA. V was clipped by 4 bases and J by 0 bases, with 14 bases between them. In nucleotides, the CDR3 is TGCAGCGTTGTACGGGCGGAGCTCAGCACAGATACGCAGTATTTT. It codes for CSVVRAELSTDTQYF.

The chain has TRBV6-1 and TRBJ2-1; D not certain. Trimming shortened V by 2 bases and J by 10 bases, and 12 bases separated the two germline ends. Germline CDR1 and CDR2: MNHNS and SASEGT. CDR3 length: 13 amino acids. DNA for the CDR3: TGTGCCAGCAGTGAACCCTGGAAGCTCGAGCAGTTCTTC. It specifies CASSEPWKLEQFF.

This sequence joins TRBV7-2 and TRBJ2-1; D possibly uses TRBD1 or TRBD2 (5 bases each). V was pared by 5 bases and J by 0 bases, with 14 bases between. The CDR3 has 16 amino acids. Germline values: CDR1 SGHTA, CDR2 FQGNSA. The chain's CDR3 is CASSPRDRSSYNEQFF. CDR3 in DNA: TGTGCCAGCAGCCCCCGGGACCGTAGCTCCTACAATGAGCAGTTCTTC.

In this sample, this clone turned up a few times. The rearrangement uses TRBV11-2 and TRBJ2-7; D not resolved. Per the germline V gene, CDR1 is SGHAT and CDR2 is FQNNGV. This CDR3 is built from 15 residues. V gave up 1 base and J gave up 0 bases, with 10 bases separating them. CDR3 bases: TGTGCCAGCAGCTTAGCATGGGGATTCTCCTACGAGCAGTACTTC. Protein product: CASSLAWGFSYEQYF.

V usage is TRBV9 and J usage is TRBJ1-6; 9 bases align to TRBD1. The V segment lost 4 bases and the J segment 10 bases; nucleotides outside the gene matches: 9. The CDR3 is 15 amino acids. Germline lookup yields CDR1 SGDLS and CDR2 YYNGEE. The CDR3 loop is CASSPEGTGSSPLHF. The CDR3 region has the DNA TGTGCCAGCAGCCCCGAGGGGACAGGGTCCTCACCCCTCCACTTT.

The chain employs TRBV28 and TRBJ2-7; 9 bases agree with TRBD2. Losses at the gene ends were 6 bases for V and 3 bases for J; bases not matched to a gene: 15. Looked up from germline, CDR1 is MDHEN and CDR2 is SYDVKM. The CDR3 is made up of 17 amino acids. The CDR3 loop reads CASSYRLAEPWVYEQYF. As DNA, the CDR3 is TGTGCCAGCAGCTACCGACTAGCGGAGCCCTGGGTCTACGAGCAGTACTTC.

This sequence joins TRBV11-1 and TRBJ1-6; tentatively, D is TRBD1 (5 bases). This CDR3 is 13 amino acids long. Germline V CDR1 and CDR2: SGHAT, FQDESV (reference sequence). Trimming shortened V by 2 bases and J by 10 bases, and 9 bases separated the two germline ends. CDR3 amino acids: CASSLQGASPLHF. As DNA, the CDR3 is TGTGCCAGCAGCTTACAAGGGGCCTCACCCCTCCACTTT.

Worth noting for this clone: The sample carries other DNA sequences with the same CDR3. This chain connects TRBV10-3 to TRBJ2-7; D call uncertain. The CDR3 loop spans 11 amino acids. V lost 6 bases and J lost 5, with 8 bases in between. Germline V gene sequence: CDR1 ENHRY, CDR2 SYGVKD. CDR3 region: CAIRVDDEQYF. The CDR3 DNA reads TGTGCCATCAGGGTAGATGACGAGCAGTACTTC.